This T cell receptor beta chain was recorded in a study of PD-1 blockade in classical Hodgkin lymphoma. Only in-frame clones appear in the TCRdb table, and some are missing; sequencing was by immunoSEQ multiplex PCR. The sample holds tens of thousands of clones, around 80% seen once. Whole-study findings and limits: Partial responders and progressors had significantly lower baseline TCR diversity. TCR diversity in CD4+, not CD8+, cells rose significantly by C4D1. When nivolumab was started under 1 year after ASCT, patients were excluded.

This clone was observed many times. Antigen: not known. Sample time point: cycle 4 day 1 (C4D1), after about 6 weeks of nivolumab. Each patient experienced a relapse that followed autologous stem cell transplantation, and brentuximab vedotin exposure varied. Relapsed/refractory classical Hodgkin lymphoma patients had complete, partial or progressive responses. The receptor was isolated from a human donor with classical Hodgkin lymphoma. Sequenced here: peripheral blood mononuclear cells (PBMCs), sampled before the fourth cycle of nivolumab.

CDR3 sequence: CASSPSASSYEQYF. The CDR3 bases are TGTGCCAGCAGCCCTTCCGCTAGCTCCTACGAGCAGTACTTC. The J gene is TRBJ2-7, the V gene TRBV4-2, with D unresolved. Trimming stripped 4 bases from V and 0 bases from J, with 10 bases between. This CDR3 comprises 14 residues. From germline, CDR1 is LGHNA and CDR2 YNFKEQ.